These T cell receptor beta chains were read from a single sample in a study of OX40 agonist ivuxolimab in advanced cancers. Sequencing used immunoSEQ multiplex PCR; TCRdb keeps in-frame clones, though not all of them. The sample contains tens of thousands of clones, roughly 80% of which appear only once. The sequencing used CD4+ or CD8+ T cells sorted from blood, collected in a trial of the OX40 agonist ivuxolimab. These receptors were collected from an adult with an advanced solid tumor such as melanoma, head and neck, liver or kidney cancer. The CDR3 runs from the conserved cysteine through the conserved F or W. The D gene is left open where the match is weak. The size field is filled for only some rows; it gives once, few, many or a size class.

NA	TRBV2	TRBJ2-7	NA	CASSSPARRYSYEQYF	TGTGCCAGCAGCTCCCCCGCGCGGAGATACTCCTACGAGCAGTACTTC
NA	TRBV18	TRBJ1-4	NA	CASSPPASEKLFF	TGTGCCAGCTCACCACCAGCCTCTGAAAAACTGTTTTTT
NA	TRBV5-1	TRBJ1-2	NA	CASRDGTNYGYTF	TGCGCCAGCAGGGACGGGACTAACTATGGCTACACCTTC
NA	TRBV18	TRBJ1-5	TRBD1	CASSPQGANSNQPQHF	TGTGCCAGCTCACCACAGGGGGCTAATAGCAATCAGCCCCAGCATTTT
few	TRBV6-1	TRBJ2-7	TRBD2	CASSVGREGFYEQYF	TGTGCCAGCAGTGTGGGGCGGGAGGGATTCTACGAGCAGTACTTC
NA	TRBV4-1	TRBJ2-1	NA	CASRGNSWYYNEQFF	TGCGCCAGCAGGGGGAATTCGTGGTACTACAATGAGCAGTTCTTC
few	TRBV10-3	TRBJ2-2	NA	CASNQGSGELFF	TGTGCCTCCAACCAGGGGTCCGGGGAGCTGTTTTTT
NA	TRBV7-6	TRBJ2-6	TRBD1	CASSLRTGRSGANVLTF	TGTGCCAGCAGCTTGAGGACAGGGCGCTCTGGGGCCAACGTCCTGACTTTC
NA	TRBV9	TRBJ2-5	NA	CASSVGQAGETQYF	TGTGCCAGCAGCGTGGGCCAAGCTGGGGAGACCCAGTACTTC
NA	TRBV7-6	TRBJ1-1	NA	CASSLADSTEAFF	TGTGCCAGCAGCTTAGCGGACAGCACTGAAGCTTTCTTT
NA	TRBV7-8	TRBJ2-7	NA	CASSLATESSYEQYF	TGTGCCAGCAGCTTAGCGACGGAGAGCTCCTACGAGCAGTACTTC
NA	TRBV7-9	TRBJ1-2	NA	CASSSGRNYGYTF	TGTGCCAGCAGTTCGGGACGGAACTATGGCTACACCTTC
NA	TRBV7-2	TRBJ1-4	NA	CASSLQSATNEKLFF	TGTGCCAGCAGCTTACAGAGTGCAACTAATGAAAAACTGTTTTTT
few	TRBV7-9	TRBJ2-5	NA	CASSRGLTLQETQYF	TGTGCCAGCAGCCGAGGACTAACCCTCCAAGAGACCCAGTACTTC
NA	TRBV30	TRBJ1-2	TRBD1	CACAGGAGQGGYTF	TGTGCCTGTGCAGGGGGCGCTGGACAGGGTGGCTACACCTTC
NA	TRBV6-5	TRBJ2-7	TRBD1	CASSSPLTGFYEQYF	TGTGCCAGCAGTTCCCCCCTGACAGGGTTCTACGAGCAGTACTTC
NA	TRBV11-2	TRBJ2-1	NA	CASSFSGGGNEQFF	TGTGCCAGCAGCTTTTCTGGGGGCGGCAATGAGCAGTTCTTC
NA	TRBV19	TRBJ1-2	TRBD1	CASSDDRGQAWYGYTF	TGTGCCAGTAGTGACGACAGGGGCCAGGCATGGTATGGCTACACCTTC
NA	TRBV5-1	TRBJ2-4	NA	CASSLVGYGNIQYF	TGCGCCAGCAGCTTGGTGGGTTACGGAAACATTCAGTACTTC
once	TRBV7-6	TRBJ2-5	TRBD1	CASSLPPWTGAETQYF	TGTGCCAGCAGCTTACCGCCGTGGACAGGGGCCGAGACCCAGTACTTC
few	TRBV2	TRBJ2-5	NA	CASTTTAMGTQYF	TGTGCCAGCACAACTACGGCAATGGGGACCCAGTACTTC
few	TRBV6-5	TRBJ2-2	TRBD1	CASSSWTGGNTGELFF	TGTGCCAGCAGTTCATGGACAGGGGGCAACACCGGGGAGCTGTTTTTT
NA	TRBV7-2	TRBJ2-1	NA	CASSLNGAANEQFF	TGTGCCAGCAGCTTAAATGGGGCCGCCAATGAGCAGTTCTTC
NA	TRBV5-1	TRBJ2-2	NA	CASSFGGGGAIGELFF	TGCGCCAGCAGCTTTGGAGGAGGGGGCGCGATCGGGGAGCTGTTTTTT
NA	TRBV6-1	TRBJ1-5	NA	CASTQGRSENQPQHF	TGTGCCAGCACCCAAGGGCGGTCAGAAAATCAGCCCCAGCATTTT
NA	TRBV13	TRBJ2-1	NA	CASSREDMGPLDEQFF	TGTGCCAGCAGCCGAGAGGATATGGGACCACTCGATGAGCAGTTCTTC
NA	TRBV6-6	TRBJ2-3	TRBD2	CASSYWTSSTDTQYF	TGTGCCAGCAGTTACTGGACTAGCAGCACAGATACGCAGTATTTT
NA	TRBV5-4	TRBJ2-5	NA	CASSPALGRTQETQYF	TGTGCCAGCAGCCCAGCGTTGGGGCGGACCCAAGAGACCCAGTACTTC
NA	TRBV20-1	TRBJ1-4	NA	CSAHSGEKLFF	TGCAGTGCTCATTCAGGTGAAAAACTGTTTTTT
NA	TRBV5-1	TRBJ1-2	NA	CASSFGGPYGYTF	TGCGCCAGCAGCTTTGGGGGGCCCTATGGCTACACCTTC
once	TRBV15	TRBJ1-3	TRBD1	CATSRPRGQGARGNTIYF	TGTGCCACCAGCAGACCGAGGGGACAGGGGGCGAGGGGAAACACCATATATTTT
NA	TRBV6-5	TRBJ1-3	NA	CASSYSSGSGNTIYF	TGTGCCAGCAGTTACTCTTCAGGCTCTGGAAACACCATATATTTT
NA	TRBV5-1	TRBJ1-4	TRBD1	CASSRDRTNEKLFF	TGCGCCAGCAGCCGGGACAGAACTAATGAAAAACTGTTTTTT
NA	TRBV5-1	TRBJ2-1	NA	CASSFLAGSDGEQFF	TGCGCCAGCAGCTTCTTAGCAGGGTCCGACGGTGAGCAGTTCTTC
NA	TRBV7-9	TRBJ1-2	NA	CASSLEGGSNYGYTF	TGTGCCAGCAGCTTAGAAGGAGGGAGTAACTATGGCTACACCTTC
NA	TRBV18	TRBJ2-1	NA	CASSPRRESYNEQFF	TGTGCCAGCTCACCTAGGAGGGAATCCTACAATGAGCAGTTCTTC
NA	TRBV7-2	TRBJ1-2	TRBD1	CASSPGTGYGYTF	TGTGCCAGCAGCCCAGGGACAGGCTATGGCTACACCTTC
NA	TRBV19	TRBJ2-5	NA	CASSNDPTLETQYF	TGTGCCAGTAGTAACGATCCGACTCTAGAGACCCAGTACTTC
NA	TRBV27	TRBJ2-1	NA	CASSLDRSSYNEQFF	TGTGCCAGCAGCCTGGACCGGAGCTCCTACAATGAGCAGTTCTTC
NA	TRBV7-9	TRBJ2-7	NA	CASSLPTTGTHYEQYF	TGTGCCAGCAGCTTGCCGACTACCGGAACCCATTACGAGCAGTACTTC
NA	TRBV5-1	TRBJ1-4	TRBD1	CASSPMGQGVEKLFF	TGCGCCAGCAGCCCCATGGGACAGGGGGTTGAAAAACTGTTTTTT
NA	TRBV14	TRBJ2-7	TRBD2	CASSQNVWLAVDEQYF	TGTGCCAGCAGCCAAAATGTTTGGCTAGCGGTGGACGAGCAGTACTTC
NA	TRBV25-1	TRBJ2-5	TRBD1	CASSEQGALETQYF	TGTGCCAGCAGCGAACAGGGGGCGTTAGAGACCCAGTACTTC
NA	TRBV6-5	TRBJ2-7	NA	CASSYSGQQYF	TGTGCCAGCAGTTACTCCGGCCAGCAGTACTTC
NA	TRBV7-9	TRBJ1-1	NA	CASSLTRSGNTEAFF	TGTGCCAGCAGTTTAACCAGGTCTGGAAACACTGAAGCTTTCTTT
few	TRBV7-9	TRBJ1-1	NA	CASSLGTGRTEAFF	TGTGCCAGCAGCCTAGGGACCGGGAGGACTGAAGCTTTCTTT
NA	TRBV5-1	TRBJ2-5	TRBD1	CASSSQQGQGSWTQYF	TGCGCCAGCAGCTCACAGCAGGGACAGGGTTCATGGACCCAGTACTTC
few	TRBV7-6	TRBJ1-1	NA	CASSSDTGQTEAFF	TGTGCCAGCAGCTCGGACACAGGGCAAACTGAAGCTTTCTTT
NA	TRBV7-9	TRBJ1-1	TRBD1	CASSLGKYGTGDTEAFF	TGTGCCAGCAGCTTAGGAAAATACGGGACAGGTGACACTGAAGCTTTCTTT
few	TRBV21-1	TRBJ1-5	NA	CASSKGSSGTGARNQPQHF	TGTGCCAGCAGCAAAGGATCCTCCGGGACAGGGGCGAGGAATCAGCCCCAGCATTTT
NA	TRBV4-3	TRBJ2-1	TRBD2	CASSRGLAGESYNEQFF	TGCGCCAGCAGCCGCGGACTAGCGGGAGAATCCTACAATGAGCAGTTCTTC
NA	TRBV12-5	TRBJ2-1	NA	CASGLYHGADEQFF	TGTGCTAGTGGTTTGTATCACGGGGCTGATGAGCAGTTCTTC
NA	TRBV5-1	TRBJ2-7	NA	CASSLVEGRQYF	TGCGCCAGCAGCTTGGTCGAAGGCCGACAGTACTTC
NA	TRBV11-2	TRBJ2-6	NA	CASSLVVYLSSGANVLTF	TGTGCCAGCAGCTTAGTGGTTTACCTGAGCTCTGGGGCCAACGTCCTGACTTTC
NA	TRBV6-6	TRBJ1-5	TRBD1	CASSIDRAGQPQHF	TGTGCCAGCAGCATCGACAGGGCGGGGCAGCCCCAGCATTTT
medium-sized	TRBV6-5	TRBJ1-3	NA	CASTSRSYSGNTIYF	TGTGCCAGCACCAGTCGATCCTACTCTGGAAACACCATATATTTT
NA	TRBV21-1	TRBJ1-5	NA	CASNPTVLLAYDQPQHF	TGTGCCAGCAACCCGACAGTGCTGCTCGCCTACGATCAGCCCCAGCATTTT
NA	TRBV6-1	TRBJ2-7	NA	CASSLTNLSEQYF	TGTGCCAGCAGTTTGACGAACCTGTCCGAGCAGTACTTC
NA	TRBV4-1	TRBJ2-1	NA	CASSQGGLVGRGGQFF	TGCGCCAGCAGCCAAGGGGGACTGGTTGGTAGGGGTGGGCAGTTCTTC
NA	TRBV5-1	TRBJ1-6	NA	CASRGGNNSPLHF	TGCGCCAGCAGGGGAGGGAATAATTCACCCCTCCACTTT